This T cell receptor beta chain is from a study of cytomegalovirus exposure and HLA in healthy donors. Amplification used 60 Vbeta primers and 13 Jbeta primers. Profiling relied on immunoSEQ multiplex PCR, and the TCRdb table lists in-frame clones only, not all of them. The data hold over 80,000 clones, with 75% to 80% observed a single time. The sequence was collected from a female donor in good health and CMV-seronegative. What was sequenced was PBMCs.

The CDR3 DNA follows: TGCGCCAGACAAGATAGGGCAACAGGGAACCTCCCCTCTGGGGCCAACGTCCTGACTTTC. Translated, it gives CARQDRATGNLPSGANVLTF. The V gene is TRBV5-1, the J gene TRBJ2-6; D may be TRBD1 (6 bases). The CDR3 has 20 amino acids. V was trimmed by 8 bases and J by 0 bases, leaving 27 bases between them. The germline gives CDR1 SGHRS, CDR2 YFSETQ.